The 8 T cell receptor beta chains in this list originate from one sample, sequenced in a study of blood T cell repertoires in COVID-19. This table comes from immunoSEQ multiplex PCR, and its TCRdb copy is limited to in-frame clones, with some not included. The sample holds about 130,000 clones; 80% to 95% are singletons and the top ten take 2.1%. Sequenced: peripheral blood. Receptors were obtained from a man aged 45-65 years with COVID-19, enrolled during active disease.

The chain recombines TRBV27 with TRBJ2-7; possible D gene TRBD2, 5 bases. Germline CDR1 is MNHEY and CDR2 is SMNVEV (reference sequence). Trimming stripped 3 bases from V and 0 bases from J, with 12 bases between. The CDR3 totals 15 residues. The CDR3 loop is CASSFFAGDSYEQYF. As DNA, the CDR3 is TGTGCCAGCAGTTTCTTCGCGGGCGACTCCTACGAGCAGTACTTC.

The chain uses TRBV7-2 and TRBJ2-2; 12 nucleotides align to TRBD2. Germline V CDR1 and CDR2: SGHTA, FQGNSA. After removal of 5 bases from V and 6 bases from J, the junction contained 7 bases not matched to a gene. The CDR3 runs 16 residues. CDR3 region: CASSTTSGRPPGELFF. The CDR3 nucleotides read TGTGCCAGCAGCACAACTAGCGGGAGGCCGCCCGGGGAGCTGTTTTTT.

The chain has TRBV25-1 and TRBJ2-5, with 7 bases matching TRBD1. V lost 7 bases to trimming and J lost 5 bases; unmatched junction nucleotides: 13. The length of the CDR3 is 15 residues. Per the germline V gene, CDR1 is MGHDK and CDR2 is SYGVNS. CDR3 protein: CASKNKIQGLETQYF. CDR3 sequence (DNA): TGTGCCAGCAAGAATAAAATACAGGGGTTGGAGACCCAGTACTTC.

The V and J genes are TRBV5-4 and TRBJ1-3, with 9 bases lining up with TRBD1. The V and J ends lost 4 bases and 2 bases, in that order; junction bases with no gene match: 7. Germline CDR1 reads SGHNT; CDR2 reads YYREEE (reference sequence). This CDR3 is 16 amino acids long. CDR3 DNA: TGTGCCAGCAGCCCAGGGGGGGACAGGGCTGGAAACACCATATATTTT. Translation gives CASSPGGDRAGNTIYF.

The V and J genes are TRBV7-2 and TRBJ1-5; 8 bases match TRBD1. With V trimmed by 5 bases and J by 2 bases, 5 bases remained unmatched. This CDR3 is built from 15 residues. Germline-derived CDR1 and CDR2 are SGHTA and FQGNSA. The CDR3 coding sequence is TGTGCCAGCAGCCAGACAGGGGAGGGCAATCAGCCCCAGCATTTT. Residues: CASSQTGEGNQPQHF.

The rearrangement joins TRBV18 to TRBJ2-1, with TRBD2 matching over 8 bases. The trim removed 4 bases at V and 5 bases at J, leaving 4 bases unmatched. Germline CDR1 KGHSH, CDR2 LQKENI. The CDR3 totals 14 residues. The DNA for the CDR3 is TGTGCCAGCTCACTGGGACTAGACGACAATGAGCAGTTCTTC. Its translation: CASSLGLDDNEQFF.

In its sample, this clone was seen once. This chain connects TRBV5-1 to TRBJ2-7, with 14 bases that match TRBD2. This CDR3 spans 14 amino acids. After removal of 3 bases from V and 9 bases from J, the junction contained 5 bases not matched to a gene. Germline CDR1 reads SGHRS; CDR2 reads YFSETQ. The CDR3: CASSSGLAGEVQYF. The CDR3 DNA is TGCGCCAGCAGCTCGGGACTAGCGGGAGAGGTGCAGTACTTC.

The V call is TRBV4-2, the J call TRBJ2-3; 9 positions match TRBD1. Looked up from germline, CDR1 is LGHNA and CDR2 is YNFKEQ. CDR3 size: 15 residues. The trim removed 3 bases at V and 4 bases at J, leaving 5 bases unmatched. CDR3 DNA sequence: TGTGCCAGCAGCCAGACCGACAGGGGGGCAGATACGCAGTATTTT. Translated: CASSQTDRGADTQYF.